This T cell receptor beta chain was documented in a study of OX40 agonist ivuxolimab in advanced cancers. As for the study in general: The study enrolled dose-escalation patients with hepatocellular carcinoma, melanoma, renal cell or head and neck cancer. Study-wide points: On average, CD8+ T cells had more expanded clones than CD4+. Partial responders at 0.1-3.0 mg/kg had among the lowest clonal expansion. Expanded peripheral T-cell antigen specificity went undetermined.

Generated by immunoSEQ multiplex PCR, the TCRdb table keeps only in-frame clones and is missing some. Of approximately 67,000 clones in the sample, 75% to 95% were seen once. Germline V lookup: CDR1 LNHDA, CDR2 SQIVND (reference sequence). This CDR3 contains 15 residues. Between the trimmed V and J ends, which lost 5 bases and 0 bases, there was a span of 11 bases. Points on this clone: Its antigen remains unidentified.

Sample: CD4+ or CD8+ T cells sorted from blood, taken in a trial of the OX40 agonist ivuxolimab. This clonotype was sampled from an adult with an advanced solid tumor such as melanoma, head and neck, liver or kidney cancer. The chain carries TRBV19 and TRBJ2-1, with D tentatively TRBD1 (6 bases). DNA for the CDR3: TGTGCCAGTAGTCAGGGGTTTAGCTCCTACAATGAGCAGTTCTTC. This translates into CASSQGFSSYNEQFF.